The 3 T cell receptor beta chains reported below all come from one sample, sequenced in a study of T cells in women clearing cervical HPV infection. Data came from immunoSEQ multiplex PCR; TCRdb stores just in-frame clones and leaves some out. The listing contains about 20,000 clones. The specimen sequenced was blood buffy coat. The receptors derive from a woman aged 18-70 years with a cervical HPV16 infection that either progressed to CIN3+ or cleared (not recorded which).

Concerning this clone: The missing CDR3 end, 3 residues past where the read stops, is filled in from the germline J gene. The rearrangement uses TRBV20-1 and TRBJ2-1; unclear D gene. Trimming cost V 0 bases and J 0 bases, with 9 bases left between them. In germline, CDR1 is DFQATT, CDR2 SNEGSKA (reference sequence). The CDR3 has 15 residues. Here the CDR3 reads CSARDLQSSYNEQFF. The covered CDR3 bases are TGCAGTGCTAGAGATTTACAGAGCTCCTACAATGAG.

Comments on this clone: The read is 3 residues too short to cover the CDR3 end, so that end is filled in from the germline J gene. The V gene is TRBV9, the J gene TRBJ1-3, with D perhaps TRBD1 (5 bases). Trimming took off 0 bases at V and 6 bases at J, with 13 bases between the two ends. The germline CDR1 and CDR2 sequences are SGDLS and YYNGEE. There are 15 residues in the CDR3. The sequenced part of the CDR3 DNA is TGTGCCAGCAGCGTAGCTCGTGGGACTAAAAACACC. This sequence encodes CASSVARGTKNT. The whole CDR3 protein is CASSVARGTKNTIYF.

The CDR3 bases that were read are TGTGCCACCAGCACAGGACGGACAGGGTTTTATGGC. Translating gives CATSTGRTGFYG. The full CDR3 protein reads CATSTGRTGFYGYTF. The genes are TRBV15 and TRBJ1-2; 8 bases line up with TRBD1. The read is 3 residues too short to cover the CDR3 end, so that end is filled in from the germline J gene. With V trimmed by 4 bases and J by 5 bases, 9 bases remained unmatched. The CDR3 length is 15 residues. Germline lookup yields CDR1 LNHNV and CDR2 YYDKDF (reference sequence).